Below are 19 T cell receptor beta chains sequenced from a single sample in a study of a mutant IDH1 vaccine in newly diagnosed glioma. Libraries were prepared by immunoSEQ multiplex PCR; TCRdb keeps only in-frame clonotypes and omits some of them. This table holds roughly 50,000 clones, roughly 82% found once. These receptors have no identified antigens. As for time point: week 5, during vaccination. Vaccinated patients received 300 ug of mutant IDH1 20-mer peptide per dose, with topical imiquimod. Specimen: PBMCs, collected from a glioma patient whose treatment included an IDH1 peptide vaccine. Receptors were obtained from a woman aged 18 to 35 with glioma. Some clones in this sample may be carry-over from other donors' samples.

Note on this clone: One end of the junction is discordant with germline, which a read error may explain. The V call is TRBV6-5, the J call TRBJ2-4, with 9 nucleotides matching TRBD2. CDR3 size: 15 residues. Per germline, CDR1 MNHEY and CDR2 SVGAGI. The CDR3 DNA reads TGCGCCAGCAGTTATGGTGCGGGAGGGAAAAACATTCAGTACTTC. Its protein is CASSYGAGGKNIQYF.

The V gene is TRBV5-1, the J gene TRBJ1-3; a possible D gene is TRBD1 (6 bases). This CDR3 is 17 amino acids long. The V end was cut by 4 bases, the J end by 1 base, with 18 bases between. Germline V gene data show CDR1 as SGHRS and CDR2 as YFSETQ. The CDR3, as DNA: TGCGCCAGCAGCCCGGACCCCCGGGGGCGGTCTGGAAACACCATATATTTT. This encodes CASSPDPRGRSGNTIYF.

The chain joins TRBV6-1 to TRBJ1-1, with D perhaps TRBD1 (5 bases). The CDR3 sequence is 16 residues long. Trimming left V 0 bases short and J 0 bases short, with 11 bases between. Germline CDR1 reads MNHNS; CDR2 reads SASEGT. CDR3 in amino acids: CASSEALGLLNTEAFF. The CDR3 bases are TGTGCCAGCAGTGAAGCGCTGGGACTCCTGAACACTGAAGCTTTCTTT.

CDR3 nucleotides: TGTGCCAGCAGAGCCCGGGACGAAGCTTTCTTT. Residues: CASRARDEAFF. This chain connects TRBV6-5 to TRBJ1-1; perhaps TRBD1 as D (5 bases). CDR3 size: 11 residues. V lost 6 bases and J lost 8, with 10 bases in between. Germline V CDR1 and CDR2: MNHEY, SVGAGI.

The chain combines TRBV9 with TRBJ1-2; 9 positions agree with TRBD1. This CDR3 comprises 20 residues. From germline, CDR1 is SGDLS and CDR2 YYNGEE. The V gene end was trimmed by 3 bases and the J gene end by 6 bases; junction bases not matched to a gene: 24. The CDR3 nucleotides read TGTGCCAGCAGCGCCAAGATACCGGGACAGGGAGTGCCCGCGGTCGATGGCTACACCTTC. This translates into CASSAKIPGQGVPAVDGYTF.

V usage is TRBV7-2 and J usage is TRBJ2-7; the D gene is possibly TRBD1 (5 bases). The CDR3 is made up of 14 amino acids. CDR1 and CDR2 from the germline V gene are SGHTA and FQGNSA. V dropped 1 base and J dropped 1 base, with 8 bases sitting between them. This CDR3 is CASSLGRGSYEQYF. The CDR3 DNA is TGTGCCAGCAGCTTAGGAAGGGGTTCCTACGAGCAGTACTTC.

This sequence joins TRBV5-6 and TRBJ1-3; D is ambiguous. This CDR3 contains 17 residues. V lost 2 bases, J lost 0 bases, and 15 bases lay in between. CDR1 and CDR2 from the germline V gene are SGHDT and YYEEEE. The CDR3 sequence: CASSLFRDRFSGNTIYF. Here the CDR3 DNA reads TGTGCCAGCAGCTTATTCCGAGACCGGTTCTCTGGAAACACCATATATTTT.

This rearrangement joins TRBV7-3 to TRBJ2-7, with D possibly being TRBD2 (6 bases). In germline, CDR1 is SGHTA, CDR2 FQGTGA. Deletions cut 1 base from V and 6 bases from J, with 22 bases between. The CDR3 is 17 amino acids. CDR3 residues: CASSLIHIREVPREQYF. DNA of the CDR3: TGTGCCAGCAGCTTAATACACATCAGGGAGGTCCCCCGCGAGCAGTACTTC.

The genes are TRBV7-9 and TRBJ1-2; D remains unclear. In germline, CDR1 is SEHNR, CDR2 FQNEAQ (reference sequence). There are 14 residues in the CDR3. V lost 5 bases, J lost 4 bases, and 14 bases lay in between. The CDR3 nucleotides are TGTGCCAGCAGCCCGATACAGACGACCTATGGCTACACCTTC. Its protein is CASSPIQTTYGYTF.

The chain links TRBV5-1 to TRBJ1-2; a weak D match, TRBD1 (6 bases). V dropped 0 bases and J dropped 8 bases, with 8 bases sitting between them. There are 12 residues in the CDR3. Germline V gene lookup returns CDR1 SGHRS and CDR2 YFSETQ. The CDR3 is CASSLDGQGYTF. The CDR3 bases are TGCGCCAGCAGCTTGGACGGACAGGGCTACACCTTC.

CDR3 amino acids: CASSLTRGDRVSWPQHF. The CDR3 coding sequence is TGTGCCAGTAGTCTAACTAGGGGGGACAGGGTATCTTGGCCCCAGCATTTT. The genes are TRBV19 and TRBJ1-5; 9 bases map to TRBD1. Looked up from germline, CDR1 is LNHDA and CDR2 is SQIVND (reference sequence). The V gene end was trimmed by 5 bases and the J gene end by 9 bases; junction bases not matched to a gene: 17. This CDR3 has 17 amino acids.

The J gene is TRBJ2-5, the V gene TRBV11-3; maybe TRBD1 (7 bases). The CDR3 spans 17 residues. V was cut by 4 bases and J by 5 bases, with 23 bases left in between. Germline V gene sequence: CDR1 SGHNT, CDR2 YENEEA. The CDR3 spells CASSSGLRDSREETQYF. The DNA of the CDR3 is TGTGCCAGCAGCTCAGGACTAAGGGACAGCCGGGAGGAGACCCAGTACTTC.

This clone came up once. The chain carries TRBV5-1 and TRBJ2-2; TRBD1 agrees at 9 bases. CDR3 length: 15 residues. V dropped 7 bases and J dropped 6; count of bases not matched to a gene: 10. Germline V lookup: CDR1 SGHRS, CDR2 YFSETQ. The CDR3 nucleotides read TGCGCCAGCGGAACCGGGACAGGGTATTCCGGGGAGCTGTTTTTT. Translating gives CASGTGTGYSGELFF.

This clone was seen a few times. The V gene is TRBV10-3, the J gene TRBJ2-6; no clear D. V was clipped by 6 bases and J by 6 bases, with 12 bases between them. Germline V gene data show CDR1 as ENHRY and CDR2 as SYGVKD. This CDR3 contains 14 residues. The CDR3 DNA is TGTGCCATCAGCTCACCACGAGAGGCCAACGTCCTGACTTTC. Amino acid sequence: CAISSPREANVLTF.

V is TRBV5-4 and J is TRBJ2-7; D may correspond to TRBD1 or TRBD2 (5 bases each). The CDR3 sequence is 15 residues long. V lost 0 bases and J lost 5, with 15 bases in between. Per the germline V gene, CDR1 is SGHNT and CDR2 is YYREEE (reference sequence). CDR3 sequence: CASSLGGRGVNEQYF. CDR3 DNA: TGTGCCAGCAGCTTGGGAGGGAGAGGGGTCAACGAGCAGTACTTC.

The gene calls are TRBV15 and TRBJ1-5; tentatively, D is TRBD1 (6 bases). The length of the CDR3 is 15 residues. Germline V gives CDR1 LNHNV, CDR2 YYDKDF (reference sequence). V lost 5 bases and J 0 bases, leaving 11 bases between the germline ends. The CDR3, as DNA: TGTGCCACCAGCTTAACGGACAGTAGCAATCAGCCCCAGCATTTT. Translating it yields CATSLTDSSNQPQHF.

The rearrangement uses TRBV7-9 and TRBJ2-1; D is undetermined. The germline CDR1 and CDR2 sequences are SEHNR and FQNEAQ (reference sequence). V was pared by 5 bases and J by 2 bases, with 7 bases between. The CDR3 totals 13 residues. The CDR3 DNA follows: TGTGCCAGCAGCCCGGACGCCTACAATGAGCAGTTCTTC. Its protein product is CASSPDAYNEQFF.

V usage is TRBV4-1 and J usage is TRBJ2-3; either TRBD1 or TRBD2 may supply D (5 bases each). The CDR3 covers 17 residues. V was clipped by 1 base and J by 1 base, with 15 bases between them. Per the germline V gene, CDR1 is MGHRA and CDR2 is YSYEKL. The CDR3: CASSQAPHGAGTDTQYF. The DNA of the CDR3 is TGCGCCAGCAGCCAAGCCCCTCACGGGGCAGGCACAGATACGCAGTATTTT.

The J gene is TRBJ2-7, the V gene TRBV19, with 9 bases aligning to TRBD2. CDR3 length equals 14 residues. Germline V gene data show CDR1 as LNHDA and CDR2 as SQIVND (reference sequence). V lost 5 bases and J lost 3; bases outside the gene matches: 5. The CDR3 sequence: CASSSSGNFYEQYF. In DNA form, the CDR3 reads TGTGCCAGTAGTTCTAGCGGGAACTTCTACGAGCAGTACTTC.